The rows below give T cell receptor beta chains drawn from one sample of a study of shared clonotypes between healthy human individuals. The protocol was immunoSEQ multiplex PCR, while the TCRdb copy is restricted to in-frame clones and leaves out a portion. The repertoire has a few million clones, more than 90% of them found once; the top ten carry under 0.15%. The sample was naive CD4+ T cells sorted from blood. Source of these receptors: a man between 18 and 35 years old in good health. Each CDR3 is given with its conserved first and last residue. A D gene is named only where the DNA matches it firmly. Clone size is stated in some rows and not others, as once, few, many or a class when expanded.

TRBD1 TRBJ2-1 . TRBV2 15 CASSGGTGSVNEQFF TGTGCCAGCAGTGGAGGGACAGGGTCCGTCAATGAGCAGTTCTTC
. TRBJ1-1 once TRBV18 14 CASSPTTLNTEAFF TGTGCCAGCTCACCAACGACGTTAAACACTGAAGCTTTCTTT
TRBD2 TRBJ2-3 once TRBV9 21 CASSLQPGTSGRGANTDTQYF TGTGCCAGCAGCCTTCAACCCGGGACTAGCGGGAGAGGTGCGAACACAGATACGCAGTATTTT
. TRBJ2-1 once TRBV30 10 CAWSRLEQFF TGTGCCTGGAGTAGACTAGAGCAGTTCTTC
. TRBJ1-2 . TRBV14 15 CASSQIGAYGDGYTF TGTGCCAGCAGCCAGATCGGGGCCTACGGGGATGGCTACACCTTC
TRBD2 TRBJ2-3 . TRBV7-7 14 CASSAGLAADTQYF TGTGCTAGCAGCGCGGGACTAGCGGCAGATACGCAGTATTTT
. TRBJ2-7 . TRBV14 14 CASSQRGSSYEQYF TGTGCCAGCAGCCAAAGAGGGAGCTCCTACGAGCAGTACTTC
TRBD1 TRBJ1-1 . TRBV6-5 14 CASSPGTGLRWAFF TGTGCCAGCAGCCCCGGGACAGGTCTCCGTTGGGCTTTCTTT
. TRBJ1-1 . TRBV28 14 CASSLARMETEAFF TGTGCCAGCAGTTTGGCCCGAATGGAGACTGAAGCTTTCTTT
. TRBJ2-7 . TRBV19 11 CASSSGYEQYF TGTGCCAGTAGTAGCGGATACGAGCAGTACTTC
. TRBJ1-6 . TRBV12-1 16 CASSLRGRRGVSPLHF TGTGCCAGCAGCTTAAGGGGGAGGAGAGGTGTTTCACCCCTCCACTTT
. TRBJ2-2 . TRBV18 16 CASSPVGNKNTGELFF TGTGCCAGCTCACCAGTGGGGAACAAGAACACCGGGGAGCTGTTTTTT
TRBD2 TRBJ2-3 . TRBV4-1 15 CASSQEGGGWGTQYF TGCGCCAGCAGCCAAGAGGGCGGGGGTTGGGGTACGCAGTATTTT
. TRBJ2-7 . TRBV11-2 16 CASSSAGGSLTYEQYF TGTGCCAGCAGCTCAGCCGGTGGGAGCCTTACCTACGAGCAGTACTTC
. TRBJ2-3 . TRBV18 11 CASSPENTQYF TGTGCCAGCTCACCAGAGAATACGCAGTATTTT
. TRBJ1-2 . TRBV19 14 CASSIGEGSYGYTF TGTGCCAGTAGTATAGGGGAGGGTTCCTATGGCTACACCTTC
. TRBJ1-1 . TRBV19 15 CASHRGGNIDAEAFF TGTGCCAGTCACCGAGGAGGCAACATTGACGCTGAAGCTTTCTTT
. TRBJ1-5 . TRBV19 15 CASSIDFGRGQPQHF TGTGCCAGTAGTATAGATTTCGGAAGGGGTCAGCCCCAGCATTTT
. TRBJ2-3 once TRBV18 14 CASSPPGSADTQYF TGTGCCAGCTCACCACCTGGCTCTGCAGATACGCAGTATTTT
TRBD1 TRBJ1-2 . TRBV5-1 17 CASSSAGTGVPVYGYTF TGCGCCAGCAGCTCGGCCGGGACAGGGGTTCCGGTCTATGGCTACACCTTC
TRBD1 TRBJ2-2 . TRBV28 16 CATRGGQGAVTGELFF TGTGCCACGAGGGGGGGACAGGGGGCAGTCACCGGGGAGCTGTTTTTT
. TRBJ1-6 . TRBV14 16 CASSQDTGLLNSPLHF TGTGCCAGCAGCCAGGATACGGGACTGCTAAATTCACCCCTCCACTTT
TRBD2 TRBJ2-3 . TRBV28 16 CASSKFLAENTDTQYF TGTGCCAGCAGTAAGTTTCTAGCGGAGAACACAGATACGCAGTATTTT
TRBD1 TRBJ2-1 . TRBV19 14 CASSGGQGYNEQFF TGTGCCAGTAGTGGGGGACAGGGATACAATGAGCAGTTCTTC
. TRBJ2-1 . TRBV11-2 15 CASRSVGGRYNEQFF TGTGCCAGCAGAAGCGTGGGGGGGCGGTACAATGAGCAGTTCTTC
TRBD1 TRBJ2-5 . TRBV18 15 CASSRPGQGGETQYF TGTGCCAGCTCACGCCCGGGACAGGGAGGGGAGACCCAGTACTTC
TRBD2 TRBJ2-7 . TRBV9 20 CASSFHSGHRTSGVSYEQYF TGTGCCAGCAGCTTTCACTCGGGACACCGGACTAGCGGGGTCTCCTACGAGCAGTACTTC
. TRBJ1-1 . TRBV18 11 CASSSLNEAFF TGTGCCAGCTCAAGTCTGAATGAAGCTTTCTTT
. TRBJ1-2 . TRBV28 12 CASSLGTPGYTF TGTGCCAGCAGCCTCGGGACACCTGGCTACACCTTC
. TRBJ1-1 . TRBV19 14 CASSILGKNTEAFF TGTGCCAGTAGTATCTTGGGGAAGAACACTGAAGCTTTCTTT
. TRBJ2-2 . TRBV5-1 15 CASSAGAGPTGELFF TGCGCCAGCAGCGCGGGTGCAGGGCCCACCGGGGAGCTGTTTTTT
TRBD1 TRBJ1-6 . TRBV28 16 CASSLKTGGTNSPLHF TGTGCCAGCAGTTTGAAAACAGGGGGCACTAATTCACCCCTCCACTTT
. TRBJ1-2 . TRBV18 17 CASSPRQSDELSGGYTF TGTGCCAGCTCCCCCCGTCAGAGTGACGAGTTGAGTGGTGGCTACACCTTC
. TRBJ2-1 . TRBV5-4 16 CASSLASRIPIHEQFF TGTGCCAGCAGCTTGGCGAGCCGTATTCCAATTCATGAGCAGTTCTTC
. TRBJ1-4 . TRBV19 14 CASSIQGTNEKLFF TGTGCCAGTAGTATACAGGGAACTAATGAAAAACTGTTTTTT
. TRBJ2-1 . TRBV7-2 16 CASTIYGLSTYNEQFF TGTGCCAGCACCATCTATGGCCTATCCACCTACAATGAGCAGTTCTTC
. TRBJ1-6 . TRBV5-4 16 CASSLGTKSRGSPLHF TGTGCCAGCAGCTTGGGGACAAAGAGCCGAGGGTCACCCCTCCACTTT
. TRBJ1-6 . TRBV7-3 15 CASSSEGAYNSPLHF TGTGCCAGCAGCTCCGAGGGGGCCTATAATTCACCCCTCCACTTT
. TRBJ1-3 . TRBV2 14 CASTPGRGGNTIYF TGTGCCAGCACTCCGGGACGCGGGGGAAACACCATATATTTT
. TRBJ2-7 . TRBV25-1 12 CASSGTAGEQYF TGTGCCAGCAGTGGGACCGCGGGGGAGCAGTACTTC